Below are 29 T cell receptor beta chains sequenced from a single sample in a study of tumor and adjacent non-tumor tissue in lung cancer. This sample's RNA came from whole unsorted tissue. A modified ARM-PCR protocol with three rounds of nested PCR amplified TCRbeta. Via MiXCR, TCRdb re-called the multiplex PCR reads, giving one row per CDR3 protein. The sample lists some 84,000 distinct CDR3 sequences; more than 60% were seen once. Input material: lung tumor tissue. These receptors came from a man between 65 and 85 years old with non-small cell lung cancer.

About this clonotype itself: With a much larger clone just one base away, this may be a read error. This is likely a read error, given that the CDR3 carries no conserved phenylalanine or tryptophan at its end. The genes are TRBV5-1 and TRBJ2-2; D uncertain. Germline values: CDR1 SGHRS, CDR2 YFSETQ. The CDR3 is made up of 15 amino acids. Trimming left V 3 bases short and J 6 bases short, with 15 bases between. The CDR3 DNA is TGCGCCAGCAGCTCCGGCACTTCACGGGCCGGGGAGCTGTTTTTG. This sequence encodes CASSSGTSRAGELFL.

Only a few counts were recorded for this clonotype. A much larger clone differs by one base, so this may be a read error. The rearrangement links TRBV6-5 to TRBJ2-1; D is possibly TRBD2 (6 bases). The V end lost 4 bases, the J end lost 8 bases, and 18 bases lay between the germline ends. The CDR3 is made up of 15 amino acids. CDR1 MNHEY and CDR2 SVGAGI come from the germline V gene. The DNA for the CDR3 is TGTGCCAGCAGTTCAGTAGGTTGGAGGGACGATGAGCAGTTCTTC. Its translation: CASSSVGWRDDEQFF.

On this clonotype itself: One end of the junction fails to match germline, which may point to a read error. The chain links TRBV11-1 to TRBJ2-5, with a weak D call TRBD2 (5 bases). The CDR3 has 14 residues. CDR1 is SGHAT and CDR2 is FQDESV in the germline V gene (reference sequence). The CDR3 bases are TGCGCCAGTAGCTTAGCCACTAGGCAAGGGACCCAGTACTTC. Its protein product is CASSLATRQGTQYF.

Of note for this clonotype: This is likely a read error, given that the CDR3 carries no conserved phenylalanine or tryptophan at its end. The chain has TRBV10-2 and TRBJ2-1, with 10 bases matching TRBD2. V gave up 7 bases and J gave up 4 bases; unmatched junction bases: 7. Germline assignment: CDR1 WSHSY and CDR2 SAAADI. The CDR3 is 15 amino acids. The DNA for the CDR3 is TGCGCCAGCAAGTTAGCGGGGGGCCTATACAATGAGCAGTTCATC. Amino acids: CASKLAGGLYNEQFI.

On this clonotype: A read error may account for a junction end that differs from germline. The chain has TRBV11-2 and TRBJ1-2, with 7 nucleotides matching TRBD1. The CDR3 spans 14 residues. CDR1 is SGHAT and CDR2 is FQNNGV in the germline V gene. Here the CDR3 DNA reads TGCGCCAGCAGCCTGACAGGGACGGGTTATGGCTACACCTTC. It translates to CASSLTGTGYGYTF.

About this clonotype: A much larger clonotype is one base distant, so this may be a read error. The chain links TRBV28 to TRBJ2-2; TRBD2 is a possible D gene (5 bases). Trimming took 7 bases from V and 0 from J, leaving 15 bases between them. The CDR3 length is 16 residues. Germline V lookup: CDR1 MDHEN, CDR2 SYDVKM. CDR3 sequence: CASTIGGSANTGELFF. CDR3 coding DNA: TGTGCCAGCACCATCGGCGGGTCAGCGAACACCGGGGAGCTGTTTTTT.

The V and J genes are TRBV25-1 and TRBJ2-2, with D tentatively TRBD2 (5 bases). There are 14 residues in the CDR3. Germline-derived CDR1 and CDR2 are MGHDK and SYGVNS. V lost 2 bases and J lost 9, with 13 bases in between. CDR3 protein: CASSERTGNRELFF. The DNA for the CDR3 is TGTGCCAGCAGTGAAAGGACGGGGAACCGGGAGCTGTTTTTT.

This clonotype was observed many times. The gene calls are TRBV5-1 and TRBJ1-3; D ambiguous. The CDR3 spans 14 residues. From germline, CDR1 is SGHRS and CDR2 YFSETQ. Trimming removed 2 bases at V and 0 bases at J, with 6 bases between. CDR3 sequence reads: CASSFGNSGNTIYF. The CDR3 DNA is TGCGCCAGCAGCTTCGGTAACTCTGGAAACACCATATATTTT.

This clonotype appeared many times. This chain uses TRBV7-9 with TRBJ1-1, with no clear D. V lost 3 bases to trimming and J lost 1 base, with 9 bases between them. Germline V CDR1 and CDR2: SEHNR, FQNEAQ (reference sequence). This CDR3 spans 14 amino acids. CDR3: CASSFPSPNTEAFF. The CDR3 nucleotides read TGTGCCAGCAGCTTCCCCTCGCCGAACACTGAAGCTTTCTTT.

To note about this clonotype: The junction differs from germline at one of its ends, possibly a read error. The chain joins TRBV28 to TRBJ2-3; D possibly corresponds to TRBD2 (5 bases). Germline V lookup: CDR1 MDHEN, CDR2 SYDVKM. This CDR3 is built from 16 residues. CDR3 residues: CASPFGLAESTDMQYF. The DNA of the CDR3 is TGTGCCAGCCCGTTCGGGCTAGCAGAGAGCACAGATATGCAGTATTTT.

This clonotype occurred many times. The chain links TRBV4-1 to TRBJ2-7; D ambiguous. Trimming shortened V by 1 base and J by 4 bases, and 14 bases separated the two germline ends. The germline V gene has CDR1 MGHRA and CDR2 YSYEKL. This CDR3 is built from 15 residues. CDR3 in DNA: TGCGCCAGCAGCCAAGCACGTGGGTTAGGATACGAGCAGTACTTC. This encodes CASSQARGLGYEQYF.

About this clonotype itself: This CDR3 is missing its conserved last phenylalanine or tryptophan, likely due to a read error. The chain employs TRBV10-3 and TRBJ2-7, with D perhaps TRBD1 or TRBD2 (5 bases each). The CDR3 is made up of 13 amino acids. V was pared by 4 bases and J by 5 bases, with 12 bases between. Germline CDR1 reads ENHRY; CDR2 reads SYGVKD. The CDR3 loop reads CAISAVGENEQYL. The CDR3 nucleotides read TGTGCCATCAGTGCAGTGGGGGAAAACGAGCAGTACCTC.

To note about this clonotype: A read error may produce the germline difference seen at one junction end. This chain joins TRBV6-1 and TRBJ2-7, with a tentative D call TRBD1 (6 bases). The CDR3 is 15 amino acids. Germline V CDR1 and CDR2: MNHNS, SASEGT. The CDR3 sequence is CACSESQGSSYEQCF. The CDR3 DNA sequence: TGTGCCTGCAGCGAAAGTCAGGGGAGCTCCTACGAGCAGTGCTTC.

On this clonotype: Possible read error: a much larger clone is one base away. CDR3 residues: CASRDLSTDAQYF. For the CDR3, the DNA is TGTGCCAGCAGAGACTTATCCACAGATGCGCAGTATTTT. The V gene is TRBV6-1, the J gene TRBJ2-3; D unclear. CDR1 MNHNS and CDR2 SASEGT come from the germline V gene. There are 13 residues in the CDR3.

Of note for this clonotype: Since the CDR3 does not end with the conserved phenylalanine or tryptophan, this likely comes from a read error. The CDR3 bases are TGCGCCAGCAGCAGGATACCCCAAGGGACCCAGTACCTC. Translating gives CASSRIPQGTQYL. This chain connects TRBV4-1 to TRBJ2-5; D uncertain. The germline CDR1 and CDR2 sequences are MGHRA and YSYEKL. There are 13 residues in the CDR3.

This chain links TRBV6-1 with TRBJ1-2; 7 bases agree with TRBD1. Per the germline V gene, CDR1 is MNHNS and CDR2 is SASEGT. The CDR3 is 17 amino acids. After removal of 7 bases from V and 6 bases from J, the junction contained 20 bases not matched to a gene. CDR3 loop: CASNLRTGQSRGHGYTF. In DNA, the CDR3 is TGTGCCAGCAACCTTAGGACAGGACAAAGTAGAGGCCATGGCTACACCTTC.

The table lists this clonotype with a few counts. One junction end disagrees with the germline gene, perhaps due to a read error. The chain joins TRBV11-1 to TRBJ1-1; no firm D call. Germline CDR1 reads SGHAT; CDR2 reads FQDESV (reference sequence). CDR3 length equals 11 residues. This CDR3 is CAGSLNTEAFF. The CDR3 DNA is TGTGCCGGCAGCCTCAACACTGAGGCTTTCTTT.

The J gene is TRBJ2-2, the V gene TRBV20-1, with 9 positions matching TRBD1. From germline, CDR1 is DFQATT and CDR2 SNEGSKA (reference sequence). The trim removed 1 base at V and 3 bases at J, leaving 6 bases unmatched. The CDR3 consists of 16 residues. The CDR3 DNA is TGCAGTGCTAGAGTCGCCGGACAGGGGTACACCGGGGAGCTGTTTTTT. It is translated as CSARVAGQGYTGELFF.

CDR3 region: CSARDRLAATDTQYF. The CDR3 DNA reads as TGCAGTGCTAGAGATCGACTAGCGGCGACAGATACGCAGTATTTT. The rearrangement joins TRBV20-1 to TRBJ2-3; 9 nucleotides align to TRBD2. CDR3 size: 15 residues. The V and J ends lost 0 bases and 3 bases, in that order; junction bases with no gene match: 4. CDR1 and CDR2 (germline): DFQATT, SNEGSKA (reference sequence).

This clonotype was detected once. A much larger clone is a single base away; this may be a read error. The chain uses TRBV24-1 and TRBJ1-1; 7 bases align to TRBD1. The CDR3 has 14 residues. CDR1 and CDR2 from the germline V gene are KGHDR and SFDVKD. The CDR3 is CAISDPGTAKPTFF. CDR3 bases: TGTGCCATCAGTGATCCTGGGACAGCCAAGCCTACTTTCTTT.

CDR3: CASSRFSQASGDEQYF. DNA of the CDR3: TGTGCCAGCAGCCGATTCAGCCAGGCTTCAGGCGACGAGCAGTACTTC. The chain uses TRBV6-1 and TRBJ2-7; D is uncertain. In germline, CDR1 is MNHNS, CDR2 SASEGT. Trimming left V 6 bases short and J 5 bases short, with 23 bases between. There are 16 residues in the CDR3.

As concerns this clonotype: One end of the junction does not line up with germline, which may come from a read error. This chain connects TRBV10-3 to TRBJ1-5; D uncertain. Germline CDR1 is ENHRY and CDR2 is SYGVKD. The CDR3 is 15 residues long. In nucleotides, the CDR3 is TGTGTCATCAGTGAGTTAGTAGGCAGTAATCAGCCCCAGCATTTT. It encodes CVISELVGSNQPQHF.

This sequence joins TRBV7-2 and TRBJ2-7; the D gene could be TRBD1 or TRBD2 (6 bases each). Trimming pared 5 bases from V and 2 bases from J, leaving 10 bases between. The germline gives CDR1 SGHTA, CDR2 FQGNSA. The CDR3 contains 13 residues. For the CDR3, the DNA is TGTGCCAGCAGCCTGGGGGGCACCTACGAGCAGTACTTC. It codes for CASSLGGTYEQYF.

Points on this clonotype: A junction boundary mismatches the germline segment, possibly from a read error. The rearrangement joins TRBV20-1 to TRBJ1-5, with TRBD1 as a possible D gene (6 bases). Germline lookup yields CDR1 DFQATT and CDR2 SNEGSKA (reference sequence). CDR3 length: 15 residues. The CDR3 protein is CSARVGTYPNEPQHF. DNA of the CDR3: TGCAGTGCTAGGGTGGGGACATACCCCAATGAGCCCCAGCATTTT.

The rearrangement uses TRBV4-2 and TRBJ1-5; 10 bases are shared with TRBD1. The CDR3 is 14 amino acids. Trimming cost V 5 bases and J 5 bases; bases outside gene matches: 3. CDR1 and CDR2 (germline): LGHNA, YNFKEQ. CDR3 in amino acids: CASSLGTGDQPQHF. DNA of the CDR3: TGTGCCAGCAGCTTGGGGACAGGGGATCAGCCCCAGCATTTT.

The V gene is TRBV12-3 or TRBV12-4, the J gene TRBJ2-7; possibly TRBD2 for D (5 bases). The CDR3 has 13 residues. Between the trimmed V and J ends, which lost 6 bases and 5 bases, there was a span of 14 bases. The DNA of the CDR3 is TGTGCCAGCAGCCGCGCAGAGGGTAACGAGCAGTACTTC. Its protein is CASSRAEGNEQYF.

This clonotype was detected a few times. This clone may be a read error of a much larger clone one base away. The chain uses TRBV6-1 and TRBJ1-2, with no clear D. Trimming removed 2 bases from V and 8 bases from J, with 12 bases in between. Germline lookup yields CDR1 MNHNS and CDR2 SASEGT. The CDR3 consists of 13 residues. The CDR3 is CASSESLREGYTF. CDR3 DNA sequence: TGTGCCAGCAGTGAAAGCTTGAGGGAAGGCTACACCTTC.

As concerns this clonotype: A much larger clone lies one base from this, so it may be a read error. The chain joins TRBV12-3 or TRBV12-4 to TRBJ1-2; possibly TRBD1 for D (6 bases). This CDR3 has 15 amino acids. CDR3 nucleotides: TGTGCCAGCAGTCTCCAGACAGGAGCTAACTATAGCTACACCTTC. It encodes CASSLQTGANYSYTF.

This clonotype has a handful of counts. The chain joins TRBV28 to TRBJ2-7; D is ambiguous. The CDR3 spans 11 residues. V shed 8 bases and J shed 7 bases, with 12 bases lying between them. The germline gives CDR1 MDHEN, CDR2 SYDVKM. The CDR3 spells CASVYLAEQYF. CDR3 DNA: TGTGCCAGCGTTTATTTGGCTGAGCAGTACTTC.